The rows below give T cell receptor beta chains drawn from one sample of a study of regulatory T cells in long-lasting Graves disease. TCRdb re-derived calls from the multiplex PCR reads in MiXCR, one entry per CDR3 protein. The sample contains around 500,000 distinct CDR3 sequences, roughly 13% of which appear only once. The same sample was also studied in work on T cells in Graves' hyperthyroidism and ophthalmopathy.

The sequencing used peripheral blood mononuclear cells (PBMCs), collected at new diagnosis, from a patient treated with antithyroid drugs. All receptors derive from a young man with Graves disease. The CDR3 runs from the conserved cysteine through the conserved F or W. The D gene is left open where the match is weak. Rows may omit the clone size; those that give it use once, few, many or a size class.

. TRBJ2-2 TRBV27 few CASSLLAVTGELFF TGTGCCAGCAGTTTACTAGCAGTCACCGGGGAGCTGTTTTTT
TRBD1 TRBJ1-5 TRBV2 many CASRTGGQNQPQHF TGTGCCAGCAGGACAGGGGGGCAGAATCAGCCCCAGCATTTT
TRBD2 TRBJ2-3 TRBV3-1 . CASSLGLAGRTDTQYF TGTGCCAGCAGCCTAGGACTAGCGGGGCGCACAGATACGCAGTATTTT
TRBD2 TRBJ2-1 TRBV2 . CASSRTSGRRYEQFF TGTGCCAGCAGTCGAACTAGCGGGAGACGGTATGAGCAGTTCTTC
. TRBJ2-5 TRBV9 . CASSVVVGERETQYF TGTGCCAGCAGCGTAGTGGTGGGAGAGCGGGAGACCCAGTACTTC
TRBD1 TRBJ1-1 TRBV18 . CASQEQGASTEAFF TGTGCCAGCCAGGAACAGGGGGCGAGCACTGAAGCTTTCTTT
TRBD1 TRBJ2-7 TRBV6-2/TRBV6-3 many CASRRTGLTYEQYF TGTGCCAGCAGGAGGACAGGGCTTACCTACGAGCAGTACTTC
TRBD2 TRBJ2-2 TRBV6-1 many CASSEISGRGTGELFF TGTGCCAGCAGTGAAATAAGCGGGAGAGGTACCGGGGAGCTGTTTTTT
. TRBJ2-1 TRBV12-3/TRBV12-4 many CAISEEVSVISYNEQFF TGTGCCATCTCGGAGGAGGTTAGCGTTATCTCCTACAATGAGCAGTTCTTC
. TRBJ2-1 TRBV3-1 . CASSWKGPLSYNEQFF TGTGCCAGCTCGTGGAAAGGCCCCCTATCATACAATGAGCAGTTCTTC
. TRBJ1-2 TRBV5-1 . CASSRSRGSDGYTF TGCGCCAGCAGCCGGTCCCGGGGGAGCGATGGCTACACCTTC
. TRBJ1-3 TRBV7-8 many CASSPGGGSGNTIYF TGTGCCAGCAGCCCCGGCGGGGGCTCTGGAAACACCATATATTTT
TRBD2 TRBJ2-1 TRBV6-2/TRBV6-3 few CATTGTSGTHEQFF TGTGCCACCACCGGGACTAGCGGGACCCATGAGCAGTTCTTC
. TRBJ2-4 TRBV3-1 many CASSPTTAGSGKNIQYF TGTGCCAGCAGCCCCACGACAGCCGGGAGTGGCAAAAACATTCAGTACTTC
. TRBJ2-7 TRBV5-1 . CASRPDRSSYEQYF TGCGCCAGCAGACCAGACAGAAGCTCCTACGAGCAGTACTTC
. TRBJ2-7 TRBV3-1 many CASSQVVGAPYEQYF TGTGCCAGCAGCCAAGTTGTGGGAGCCCCCTACGAGCAGTACTTC
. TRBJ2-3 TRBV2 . CASVGPRGTGTQYF TGTGCCAGCGTAGGACCCCGGGGCACAGGTACGCAGTATTTT
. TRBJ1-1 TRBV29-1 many CSVAGQGIGAFF TGCAGCGTTGCTGGCCAGGGCATCGGAGCTTTCTTT
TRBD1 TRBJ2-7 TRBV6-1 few CASRRLDRGYEQYF TGTGCCAGCAGACGACTGGACAGGGGTTACGAGCAGTACTTC
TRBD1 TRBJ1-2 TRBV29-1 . CSAATGQGGYTF TGCAGCGCCGCGACAGGGCAGGGCGGCTACACCTTC
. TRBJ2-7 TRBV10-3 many CAIMGANYEQYF TGTGCCATCATGGGCGCCAACTACGAGCAGTACTTC
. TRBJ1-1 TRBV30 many CACQGVTEAFF TGTGCCTGCCAGGGAGTCACTGAAGCTTTCTTT
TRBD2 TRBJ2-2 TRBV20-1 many CSAREGTLNTGELFF TGCAGTGCACGGGAGGGGACACTGAACACCGGGGAGCTGTTTTTT
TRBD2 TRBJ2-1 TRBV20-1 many CSARGGSGTGNEQFF TGCAGTGCTAGAGGCGGTAGCGGGACTGGAAATGAGCAGTTCTTC
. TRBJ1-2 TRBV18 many CASSPTGGDGYTF TGTGCCAGCTCACCAACCGGGGGGGATGGCTACACCTTC
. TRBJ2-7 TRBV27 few CATSSLSSYEQYF TGTGCCACCTCTAGCTTGAGCTCCTACGAGCAGTACTTC
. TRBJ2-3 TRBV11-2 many CASSPGLRSSTDTQYF TGTGCCAGCAGCCCGGGGTTGCGGTCCAGCACAGATACGCAGTATTTT
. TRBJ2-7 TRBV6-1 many CASSEDPGLTDEQYF TGTGCCAGCAGTGAAGACCCGGGGCTAACGGACGAGCAGTACTTC
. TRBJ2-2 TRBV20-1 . CSARRSANTGELFF TGCAGTGCCCGGCGTAGCGCCAACACCGGGGAGCTGTTTTTT
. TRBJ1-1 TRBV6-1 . CASRLGSKAFF TGTGCCAGCAGATTGGGGTCAAAAGCTTTCTTT
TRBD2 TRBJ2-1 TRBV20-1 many CSARGLAGVNEQFF TGCAGTGCTAGGGGCCTAGCGGGAGTCAATGAGCAGTTCTTC
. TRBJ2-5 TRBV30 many CAWSVLGSKGAQYF TGTGCCTGGAGTGTACTTGGATCTAAAGGGGCCCAGTACTTC
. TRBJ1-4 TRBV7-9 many CASSLVHEKLFF TGTGCCAGCAGCTTAGTCCATGAAAAACTGTTTTTT
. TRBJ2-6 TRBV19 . CASTSSPWSGANVLTF TGTGCCAGTACCTCTTCGCCATGGTCTGGGGCCAACGTCCTGACTTTC
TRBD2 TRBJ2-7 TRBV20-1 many CSRAGGISYEQYF TGCAGTCGGGCGGGAGGGATCTCCTACGAGCAGTACTTC
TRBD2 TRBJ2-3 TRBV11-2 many CASSSTSGREDTQYF TGTGCCAGCAGCTCGACTAGCGGGAGGGAAGATACGCAGTATTTT
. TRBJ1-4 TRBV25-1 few CASSELGDEKLFF TGTGCCAGCAGTGAGCTGGGAGATGAAAAACTGTTTTTT
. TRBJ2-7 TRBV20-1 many CSMGGEQYF TGCAGTATGGGGGGAGAGCAGTACTTC
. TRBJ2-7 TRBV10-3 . CATSGNRDKHEQYF TGTGCCACCAGTGGTAACCGGGACAAACACGAGCAGTACTTC
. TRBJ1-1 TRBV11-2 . CASSLESEGAEAFF TGTGCCAGCAGCTTGGAGAGTGAAGGCGCTGAAGCTTTCTTT
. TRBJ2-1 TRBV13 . CASSFGASYNEQFF TGTGCCAGCAGCTTTGGGGCCTCCTACAATGAGCAGTTCTTC
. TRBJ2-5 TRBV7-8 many CASSLERLRVTQYF TGTGCCAGCAGCTTAGAGCGCCTGCGGGTGACCCAGTACTTC
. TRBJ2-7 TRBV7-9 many CASSFGGSEQYF TGTGCCAGCAGCTTCGGGGGAAGCGAGCAGTACTTC
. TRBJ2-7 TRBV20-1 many CSARDWQGYEQYF TGCAGTGCTAGAGATTGGCAGGGCTACGAGCAGTACTTC
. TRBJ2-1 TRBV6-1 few CASSETTDNEQFF TGTGCCAGCAGTGAAACGACAGACAATGAGCAGTTCTTC
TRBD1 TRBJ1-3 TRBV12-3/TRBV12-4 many CASSRTGVAGNTIYF TGTGCCAGCAGCCGGACAGGGGTTGCTGGAAACACCATATATTTT
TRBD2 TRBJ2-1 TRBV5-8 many CASSLGLAGGNDEQFF TGTGCCAGCAGCTTGGGACTAGCGGGAGGAAATGATGAGCAGTTCTTC
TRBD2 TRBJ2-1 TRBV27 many CASSLVASGRAVNEQFF TGTGCCAGCAGTTTGGTTGCTAGCGGGAGGGCCGTCAATGAGCAGTTCTTC
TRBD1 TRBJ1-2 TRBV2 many CASSEGTEYYGYTF TGTGCCAGCAGTGAGGGGACAGAATACTATGGCTACACCTTC
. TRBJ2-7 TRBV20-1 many CSADHAHEQYF TGCAGTGCCGACCATGCCCACGAGCAGTACTTC
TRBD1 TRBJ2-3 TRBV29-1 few CSVTGVGTDTQYF TGCAGCGTTACAGGGGTCGGGACAGATACGCAGTATTTT
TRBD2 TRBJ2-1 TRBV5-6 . CASTSSGRAYSEQFF TGTGCCAGCACCTCGAGCGGGAGGGCCTACAGTGAGCAGTTCTTC
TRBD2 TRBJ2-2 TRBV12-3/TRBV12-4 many CASSWTSGKTGELFF TGTGCCAGCAGTTGGACTAGCGGGAAAACCGGGGAGCTGTTTTTT
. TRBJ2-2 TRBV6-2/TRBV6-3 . CASSRSRTGELFF TGTGCCAGCAGTCGGTCGCGGACCGGGGAGCTGTTTTTT
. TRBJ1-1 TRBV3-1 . CASSQGKHYEAFF TGTGCCAGCAGCCAAGGGAAACACTATGAAGCTTTCTTT
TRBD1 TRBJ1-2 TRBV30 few CAWSGVDRGSMGYGYTF TGTGCCTGGAGCGGGGTGGACAGGGGAAGTATGGGCTATGGCTACACCTTC
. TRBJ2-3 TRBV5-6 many CASTRGQGADTQYF TGTGCCAGCACCCGGGGGCAGGGCGCAGATACGCAGTATTTT
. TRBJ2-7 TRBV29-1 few CSVERAAGPSYEQYF TGCAGCGTTGAACGCGCGGCAGGCCCATCCTACGAGCAGTACTTC